Below are 4 T cell receptor beta chains sequenced from a single sample in a study of blood T cell repertoires in COVID-19. Profiling relied on immunoSEQ multiplex PCR, and the TCRdb table lists in-frame clones only, not all of them. The sample carries 50,000 to 65,000 clones, around nine tenths recorded once. Specimen: peripheral blood. These receptors were taken from a man aged 65 to 79 with acute or convalescent COVID-19.

The J gene is TRBJ2-7, the V gene TRBV27, with a tentative D call TRBD2 (7 bases). Trimming took 2 bases from V and 1 from J, leaving 9 bases between them. CDR1 is MNHEY, CDR2 SMNVEV, per germline (reference sequence). This CDR3 region has 14 residues. The CDR3 loop reads CASSLRGGSYEQYF. The CDR3 region has the DNA TGTGCCAGCAGTTTAAGGGGGGGATCCTACGAGCAGTACTTC.

This chain links TRBV11-1 with TRBJ2-6; no firm D call. The CDR3 consists of 15 residues. With 4 bases removed from V and 1 base from J, the gap between germline ends came to 8 bases. CDR1 is SGHAT, CDR2 FQDESV, per germline (reference sequence). The CDR3 DNA reads TGTGCCAGCAGCTCTCTCCTTTCTGGGGCCAACGTCCTGACTTTC. Its translation is CASSSLLSGANVLTF.

The V and J genes are TRBV18 and TRBJ1-1; D possibly corresponds to TRBD1 (6 bases). The germline V gene has CDR1 KGHSH and CDR2 LQKENI. V lost 2 bases and J 4 bases, leaving 11 bases between the germline ends. This CDR3 comprises 14 residues. The CDR3: CASSPDVGGTEAFF. Written as DNA, the CDR3 is TGTGCCAGCTCACCAGACGTAGGGGGCACTGAAGCTTTCTTT.

The chain links TRBV6-5 to TRBJ2-2; the D is unclear. The CDR3 extends over 13 amino acids. V was pared by 6 bases and J by 0 bases, with 5 bases between. Germline V CDR1 and CDR2: MNHEY, SVGAGI. The CDR3 is CASRPANTGELFF. For the CDR3, the DNA is TGTGCCAGCAGGCCAGCGAACACCGGGGAGCTGTTTTTT.